This T cell receptor beta chain came from a study of T cell repertoires in cytomegalovirus infection. About the research overall: CMV epitopes, recently identified HLA-C-restricted and well-studied HLA-B-restricted, were used.

Unmatched junction bases numbered 10, after V lost 0 bases and J lost 5 bases. CDR3 length equals 17 residues. Germline values: CDR1 SGDLS, CDR2 YYNGEE. The sample holds a few counts of this clonotype. Its antigen is unidentified. TCRdb itself ran the reads through MiXCR, one entry per CDR3 protein. This table holds approximately 89,000 distinct CDR3 sequences, 25% to 30% found once. The sequencing here drew on CD8+ T cells from cultured PBMCs, taken from culture after CMV antigen stimulation. The sequence derives from a human donor in good health (CMV status not recorded). Some clones in this sample may be carry-over from other donors' samples. V usage is TRBV9 and J usage is TRBJ2-3; 9 bases line up with TRBD2. Written as DNA, the CDR3 is TGTGCCAGCAGCGTAGAGGATGCAGCGGGGGGAGGAGATACGCAGTATTTT. Protein product: CASSVEDAAGGGDTQYF.